This T cell receptor beta chain emerged from a study of shared clonotypes between healthy human individuals. Findings of the study overall: Though the depth was large, rarefaction showed that sorted-subset sequencing was incomplete.

The authors loaded about 200 ng DNA, around 32,000 T cell genomes, into sorted-subset replicate PCRs. Data came from immunoSEQ multiplex PCR; TCRdb stores just in-frame clones and leaves some out. Of roughly 500,000 clones in the sample, about 96% are singletons; the top ten hold approximately 0.067%. V lost 6 bases, J lost 0 bases, and 4 bases stayed unmatched. The V gene's germline CDR1 is MDHEN and CDR2 SYDVKM. The CDR3 has 15 amino acids. In regard to this clone: Its antigen remains unidentified.

The receptor was derived from a woman in her 30s in good health. The chain employs TRBV28 and TRBJ1-2, with TRBD1 identical over 10 bases. Sequenced sample: naive CD4+ T cells sorted from blood. As for subset: CD45RA+ positively selected. The CDR3 coding sequence is TGTGCCAGCAGCTCCGGGACAGGGGCTAACTATGGCTACACCTTC. This encodes CASSSGTGANYGYTF.